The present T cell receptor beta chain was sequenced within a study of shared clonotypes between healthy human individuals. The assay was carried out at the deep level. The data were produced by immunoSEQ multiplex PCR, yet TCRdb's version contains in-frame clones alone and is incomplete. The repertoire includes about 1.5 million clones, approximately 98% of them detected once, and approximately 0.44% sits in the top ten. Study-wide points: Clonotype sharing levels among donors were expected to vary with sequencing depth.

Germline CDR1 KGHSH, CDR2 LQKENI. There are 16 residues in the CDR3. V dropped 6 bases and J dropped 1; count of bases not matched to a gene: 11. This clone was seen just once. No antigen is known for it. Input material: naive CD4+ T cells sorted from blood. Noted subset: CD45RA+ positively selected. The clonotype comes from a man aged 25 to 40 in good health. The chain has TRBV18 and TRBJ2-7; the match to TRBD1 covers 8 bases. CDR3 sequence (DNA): TGTGCCAGCTCCCCTGAAACAGGGGGTAGGTCCTACGAGCAGTACTTC. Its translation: CASSPETGGRSYEQYF.